Listed here are 23 T cell receptor beta chains from one sample, sequenced in a study of blood T cell repertoires in COVID-19. The assay was immunoSEQ multiplex PCR, and TCRdb's table has in-frame clones only and misses some. The sample comprises some 240,000 clones, 82% of which are singletons, and roughly 12% rests with the top ten. Material for sequencing was peripheral blood. Every receptor here comes from a woman aged 60-75 years with active or convalescent COVID-19.

The chain employs TRBV6-2 or TRBV6-3 and TRBJ2-1; D ambiguous. This CDR3 contains 14 residues. From germline, CDR1 is MNHEY and CDR2 SVGEGT. Trimming stripped 0 bases from V and 9 bases from J, with 12 bases between. CDR3 nucleotides: TGTGCCAGCAGTTACTCCACAGTCCTCGGTGAGCAGTTCTTC. It translates to CASSYSTVLGEQFF.

This sequence joins TRBV7-9 and TRBJ1-1, with 8 positions matching TRBD1. Per the germline V gene, CDR1 is SEHNR and CDR2 is FQNEAQ (reference sequence). Trimming removed 5 bases from V and 4 bases from J; junction bases left unmatched: 6. The CDR3 is 14 amino acids. The chain's CDR3 is CASSPDRGRTEAFF. The CDR3 DNA is TGTGCCAGCAGCCCCGACAGGGGACGCACTGAAGCTTTCTTT.

The rearrangement uses TRBV18 and TRBJ1-2; 10 nucleotides align to TRBD1. The CDR3 is 18 amino acids. V was pared by 1 base and J by 8 bases, with 16 bases of the junction left unmatched. The germline V gene has CDR1 KGHSH and CDR2 LQKENI. In DNA, the CDR3 is TGTGCCAGCTCACCACGGGTAACCGGGACAGGGGTAAGGGACGGCTACACCTTC. It yields the protein CASSPRVTGTGVRDGYTF.

V gene TRBV11-2 combines with J gene TRBJ1-1; tentatively, D is TRBD1 (6 bases). This CDR3 is built from 14 residues. Trimming pared 3 bases from V and 1 base from J, leaving 9 bases between. In germline, CDR1 is SGHAT, CDR2 FQNNGV. The CDR3 nucleotides are TGTGCCAGCAGCTTTGGGGGCTGGAACACTGAAGCTTTCTTT. The encoded protein is CASSFGGWNTEAFF.

The rearrangement joins TRBV4-1 to TRBJ2-1, with 12 bases lining up with TRBD2. Germline V gene lookup returns CDR1 MGHRA and CDR2 YSYEKL. Trimming took 4 bases from V and 7 from J; bases not matched to a gene: 8. The CDR3 is 16 amino acids. This CDR3 reads CASSRTSSGGVNEQFF. CDR3 in DNA: TGCGCCAGCAGCCGGACCTCTAGCGGGGGGGTGAATGAGCAGTTCTTC.

The chain carries TRBV6-5 and TRBJ2-1, with 9 bases lining up with TRBD1. The germline gives CDR1 MNHEY, CDR2 SVGAGI. V lost 8 bases, J lost 6 bases, and 8 bases stayed unmatched. The length of the CDR3 is 14 residues. CDR3 nucleotide sequence: TGTGCCAGCGATGCCGGGACAGGGTTCAATGAGCAGTTCTTC. Residues: CASDAGTGFNEQFF.

The chain uses TRBV2 and TRBJ2-7; TRBD2 aligns across 13 bases. The V segment lost 8 bases and the J segment 4 bases; nucleotides outside the gene matches: 11. Germline V gene data show CDR1 as SNHLY and CDR2 as FYNNEI. CDR3 length equals 16 residues. CDR3 sequence reads: CASGERLAGGLYEQYF. CDR3 sequence (DNA): TGTGCCAGCGGGGAAAGACTAGCGGGGGGATTGTACGAGCAGTACTTC.

This clone was found once. This chain joins TRBV5-5 and TRBJ1-1; 7 bases are a match to TRBD1. CDR1 and CDR2 from the germline V gene are SGHKS and YYEKEE (reference sequence). Losses at the gene ends were 4 bases for V and 1 base for J; bases not matched to a gene: 4. The CDR3 has 14 amino acids. CDR3 in amino acids: CASSQGTANTEAFF. CDR3 nucleotide sequence: TGTGCCAGCAGCCAAGGGACAGCGAACACTGAAGCTTTCTTT.

The CDR3 nucleotides read TGTGCCAGCACGGACAGGCGGGATAGTGAAAAACTGTTTTTT. Amino acids: CASTDRRDSEKLFF. V usage is TRBV2 and J usage is TRBJ1-4; 7 bases match TRBD1. This CDR3 spans 14 amino acids. The V segment lost 7 bases and the J segment 7 bases; nucleotides outside the gene matches: 9. Germline V lookup: CDR1 SNHLY, CDR2 FYNNEI.

The chain uses TRBV5-5 and TRBJ2-3; a possible D gene is TRBD2 (5 bases). Germline CDR1 SGHKS, CDR2 YYEKEE (reference sequence). This CDR3 has 14 amino acids. The V and J ends lost 4 bases and 0 bases respectively, with 9 bases between them. CDR3 coding DNA: TGTGCCAGCAGCCTGCGGGTAAGCACAGATACGCAGTATTTT. Its translation: CASSLRVSTDTQYF.

The chain carries TRBV18 and TRBJ1-1; 8 positions agree with TRBD1. In germline, CDR1 is KGHSH, CDR2 LQKENI. The CDR3 is made up of 15 amino acids. The V segment lost 0 bases and the J segment 4 bases; nucleotides outside the gene matches: 4. The CDR3 protein is CASSPPNRGVTEAFF. For the CDR3, the DNA is TGTGCCAGCTCACCACCCAACAGGGGGGTCACTGAAGCTTTCTTT.

In this sample, this clone turned up a few times. The rearrangement joins TRBV7-9 to TRBJ2-1; D might be TRBD2 (6 bases). In germline, CDR1 is SEHNR, CDR2 FQNEAQ (reference sequence). The V end lost 3 bases, the J end lost 8 bases, and 20 bases lay between the germline ends. CDR3 length equals 16 residues. The DNA for the CDR3 is TGTGCCAGCAGCTTTCCGGGCAGGGCCTCTAGCGATGAGCAGTTCTTC. This encodes CASSFPGRASSDEQFF.

As DNA, the CDR3 is TGTGCCAGCAGCCCCGCTTCTGGCGGCAGCACAGATACGCAGTATTTT. It translates to CASSPASGGSTDTQYF. The rearrangement joins TRBV3-1 (or the pseudogene TRBV3-2) to TRBJ2-3; D is unclear. V was clipped by 4 bases and J by 0 bases, with 14 bases between them. This CDR3 has 16 amino acids. Germline V gene data show CDR1 as LGHDT and CDR2 as YNNKEL (reference sequence).

The chain recombines TRBV6-5 with TRBJ1-2; D remains ambiguous. The CDR3 is 10 amino acids. The V and J ends lost 6 bases and 5 bases respectively, with 4 bases between them. Germline loops: CDR1 MNHEY, CDR2 SVGAGI. The CDR3 DNA reads TGTGCCAGCAGGACATATGGCTACACCTTC. This gives the protein CASRTYGYTF.

The V gene is TRBV18, the J gene TRBJ2-7; TRBD1 might be the D (6 bases). V gave up 5 bases and J gave up 2 bases, with 19 bases separating them. Germline CDR1 is KGHSH and CDR2 is LQKENI. The CDR3 consists of 16 residues. The CDR3 reads CASSKIGQGTAYEQYF. In DNA form, the CDR3 reads TGTGCCAGCTCAAAGATTGGGCAGGGGACCGCCTACGAGCAGTACTTC.

V is TRBV25-1 and J is TRBJ1-4; no clear D gene. Trimming removed 4 bases at V and 5 bases at J, with 17 bases between. Germline V gives CDR1 MGHDK, CDR2 SYGVNS. This CDR3 is built from 16 residues. CDR3 DNA sequence: TGTGCCAGCAGTGGGACTTGGGGAATGATGAATGAAAAACTGTTTTTT. It codes for CASSGTWGMMNEKLFF.

This clone was observed a single time. The gene calls are TRBV10-3 and TRBJ1-1; D perhaps matches TRBD1 (6 bases). Germline values: CDR1 ENHRY, CDR2 SYGVKD. CDR3 length: 15 amino acids. V was trimmed by 0 bases and J by 3 bases, leaving 11 bases between them. The CDR3 DNA is TGTGCCATCAGTGAGTCGGGCAGGGGTGACACTGAAGCTTTCTTT. Translation gives CAISESGRGDTEAFF.

This chain links TRBV5-1 with TRBJ1-2, with 10 positions matching TRBD1. Unmatched junction bases numbered 5, after V lost 3 bases and J lost 6 bases. Germline CDR1 SGHRS, CDR2 YFSETQ. CDR3 size: 14 residues. The CDR3 loop reads CASSSGQGIDGYTF. The DNA of the CDR3 is TGCGCCAGCAGCTCGGGACAGGGGATTGATGGCTACACCTTC.

The chain combines TRBV5-1 with TRBJ2-1, with unresolved D. This CDR3 region has 16 residues. Trimming left V 4 bases short and J 2 bases short, with 16 bases between. Germline V CDR1 and CDR2: SGHRS, YFSETQ. The CDR3 coding sequence is TGCGCCAGCAGCGTATCCTTTATCCCCCCCTACAATGAGCAGTTCTTC. It specifies CASSVSFIPPYNEQFF. Full variable domain (remainder filled in from reference TRBV5-1 and TRBJ2-1): KAGVTQTPRYLIKTRGQQVTLSCSPISGHRSVSWYQQTPGQGLQFLFEYFSETQRNKGNFPGRFSGRQFSNSRSEMNVSTLELGDSALYLCASSVSFIPPYNEQFFGPGTRLTVL.

This chain uses TRBV7-3 with TRBJ2-3; 7 bases are shared with TRBD2. The germline CDR1 and CDR2 sequences are SGHTA and FQGTGA. The CDR3 length is 16 residues. J lost 5 bases, V lost 0 bases, and 8 bases had no gene match. The CDR3 is CASSLTGTTRGDTQYF. As DNA, the CDR3 is TGTGCCAGCAGCTTAACGGGGACTACTCGCGGAGATACGCAGTATTTT.

V usage is TRBV9 and J usage is TRBJ1-6, with 10 bases identical to TRBD1. V shed 4 bases and J 5 bases; nucleotides not matched to a gene: 6. The CDR3 covers 16 residues. Germline CDR1 reads SGDLS; CDR2 reads YYNGEE. The CDR3 DNA is TGTGCCAGCAGCACTGGGACAGGGGCAAATAATTCACCCCTCCACTTT. Amino acids: CASSTGTGANNSPLHF.

This rearrangement joins TRBV29-1 to TRBJ1-4, with D unclear. With 2 bases removed from V and 4 bases from J, the gap between germline ends came to 11 bases. Germline V gives CDR1 SQVTM, CDR2 ANQGSEA. The CDR3 spans 14 residues. CDR3 DNA: TGCAGCGTTGAACTTCTGGTTAGTAATGAAAAACTGTTTTTT. Protein product: CSVELLVSNEKLFF.

This clone was seen just once. V is TRBV18 and J is TRBJ1-2; TRBD1 might be the D (6 bases). This CDR3 contains 14 residues. Germline V gives CDR1 KGHSH, CDR2 LQKENI. V was trimmed by 6 bases and J by 8 bases, leaving 19 bases between them. CDR3 residues: CASSQVAGGGGYTF. CDR3 sequence (DNA): TGTGCCAGCTCGCAAGTAGCGGGCGGGGGCGGCTACACCTTC.